This T cell receptor (beta chain) was captured in a study of early T cells in non-severe SARS-CoV-2 infection. Study summary: Sequenced material consisted of bulk RNA (from unsorted whole blood), and chains were unpaired.

CDR3 length equals 15 residues. The ends lost 4 bases at V and 2 bases at J; junction bases unmatched: 8. The germline CDR1 and CDR2 sequences are SGHTS and YDEGEE. Study-wide results and caveats: Clonotype matching in VDJdb favored anti-spike CD8 responses and did not capture private and CD4 specificities.

With regard to this clonotype: Its antigen is unidentified.

Unique molecular identifiers tagged individual cDNA molecules. TCRdb ran MiXCR on the 5' RACE reads and lists one entry per CDR3 protein. This table holds 90,000 to 120,000 distinct CDR3 sequences, 9% to 13% found once. The TCR sequence derives from an adult who was a healthcare worker with PCR-confirmed SARS-CoV-2 infection or an uninfected control (not recorded which). The specimen sequenced was whole blood. The chain employs TRBV5-8 and TRBJ2-7; 8 bases align to TRBD1. The CDR3 loop is CASSPGQGYTYEQYF. The CDR3 DNA is TGTGCCAGCAGCCCTGGACAGGGATACACCTACGAGCAGTACTTC.